The 14 T cell receptor beta chains below come from one sample, sequenced in a study of CXCR3-negative and CXCR3-positive naive CD8 T cells. Libraries of TRB cDNA were made by 5' RACE and carried UMIs. Following a re-call of the 5' RACE reads, TCRdb has one entry per CDR3 protein and lacks DNA. This sample's table has around 50,000 distinct CDR3 sequences. The sequenced material came from naive CXCR3- CD8+ T cells from blood. The subset denotes: CD45RO-CCR7+CD27+CD95- naive CD8+ T cells lacking CXCR3 (TNR3-). These TCRs come from a human donor in good health. Some clones in this sample may be carry-over from other donors' samples.

The chain carries TRBV6-1 and TRBJ2-7; there is no DNA to check the TCRdb D call of TRBD1. Germline CDR1 and CDR2: MNHNS and SASEGT. The CDR3 is made up of 13 amino acids. The CDR3: CATYPSGDYEQYF.

The CDR3 protein is CASSLARGAYQPQHF. This rearrangement joins TRBV28 to TRBJ1-5; TCRdb's D call, TRBD1, is unchecked because there is no DNA. CDR1 and CDR2 (germline): MDHEN, SYDVKM. The CDR3 length is 15 residues.

V gene TRBV6-2 or TRBV6-3 combines with J gene TRBJ2-1; the D call of TRBD1 rests on TCRdb alone, since no DNA is present to check it. This CDR3 spans 15 amino acids. Germline V CDR1 and CDR2: MNHEY, SVGEGT. CDR3 residues: CASSSGTDVFNEQFF.

The chain combines TRBV2 with TRBJ1-2; TCRdb indicates TRBD1, and absent DNA this call remains unverified. The CDR3 is made up of 14 amino acids. CDR1 is SNHLY and CDR2 is FYNNEI in the germline V gene. CDR3 amino acids: CASKGELNRNGYTF.

This CDR3 reads CASSNDGTNTGELFF. The chain couples TRBV5-1 to TRBJ2-2. CDR1 is SGHRS, CDR2 YFSETQ, per germline. The CDR3 contains 15 residues.

The chain links TRBV28 to TRBJ2-3; checking the TCRdb D call of TRBD1 is not possible without DNA. CDR3 length: 16 residues. Germline assignment: CDR1 MDHEN and CDR2 SYDVKM. The CDR3 is CASSFHRGSPTDTQYF.

The chain has TRBV6-5 and TRBJ2-1; without DNA, the TCRdb call of TRBD1 cannot be checked. The CDR3 has 16 amino acids. The V gene's germline CDR1 is MNHEY and CDR2 SVGAGI. The CDR3 sequence: CASSSDRKSSYNEQFF.

V and J are TRBV10-3 and TRBJ1-2. The germline V gene has CDR1 ENHRY and CDR2 SYGVKD. The CDR3 sequence is 17 residues long. CDR3 residues: CAISETARGRPNYGYTF.

This chain links TRBV28 with TRBJ2-7; TCRdb returns TRBD2, unconfirmable since there is no DNA. CDR1 is MDHEN and CDR2 is SYDVKM in the germline V gene. This CDR3 comprises 13 residues. The CDR3: CATWTSGAYEQYF.

The CDR3 sequence is CASRFFTSTNEKLFF. The chain has TRBV28 and TRBJ1-4. Germline CDR1 MDHEN, CDR2 SYDVKM. The CDR3 is 15 residues long. The variable domain in full, completed from reference TRBV28 and TRBJ1-4, reads DVKVTQSSRYLVKRTGEKVFLECVQDMDHENMFWYRQDPGLGLRLIYFSYDVKMKEKGDIPEGYSVSREKKERFSLILESASTNQTSMYLCASRFFTSTNEKLFFGSGTQLSVL.

The chain is built from TRBV7-9 and TRBJ2-7. Germline loops: CDR1 SEHNR, CDR2 FQNEAQ (reference sequence). The CDR3 is made up of 14 amino acids. CDR3 amino acids: CASSPPMRSYEQYF.

The V call is TRBV21-1, the J call TRBJ2-7; TCRdb selects TRBD1, and the lack of DNA leaves this call unchecked. TRBV21-1 is noted as a pseudogene. This CDR3 contains 14 residues. The CDR3 loop is CASRRTGLYYEQYF.

This chain uses TRBV14 with TRBJ2-7; with no DNA, the TCRdb D assignment of TRBD1 cannot be verified. Germline V CDR1 and CDR2: SGHDN, FVKESK. CDR3 size: 14 residues. CDR3 in amino acids: CASSPGTGNYEQYF.

According to its frequency, this clonotype is medium-sized. This chain links TRBV28 with TRBJ2-1; the D call from TCRdb, TRBD2, cannot be confirmed without DNA. CDR1 and CDR2 (germline): MDHEN, SYDVKM. The CDR3 length is 16 residues. The CDR3 loop is CASSGWTSGSYNEQFF.